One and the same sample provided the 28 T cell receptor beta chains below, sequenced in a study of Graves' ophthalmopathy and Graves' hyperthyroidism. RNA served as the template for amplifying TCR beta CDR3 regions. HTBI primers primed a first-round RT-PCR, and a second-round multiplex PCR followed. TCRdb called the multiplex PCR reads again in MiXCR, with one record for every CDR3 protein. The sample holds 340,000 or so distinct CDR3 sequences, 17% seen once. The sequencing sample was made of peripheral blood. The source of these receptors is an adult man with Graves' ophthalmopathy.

Here the CDR3 reads CASSHRQPNTEAFF. The CDR3 nucleotides are TGTGCCAGCAGCCACCGACAACCGAACACTGAAGCTTTCTTT. The chain couples TRBV3-1 to TRBJ1-1; no clear D. The V and J ends lost 3 bases and 1 base respectively, with 9 bases between them. This CDR3 comprises 14 residues. Germline V gene lookup returns CDR1 LGHDT and CDR2 YNNKEL (reference sequence). The whole variable domain, remainder taken from reference TRBV3-1 and TRBJ1-1, is DTAVSQTPKYLVTQMGNDKSIKCEQNLGHDTMYWYKQDSKKFLKIMFSYNNKELIINETVPNRFSPKSPDKAHLNLHINSLELGDSAVYFCASSHRQPNTEAFFGQGTRLTVV.

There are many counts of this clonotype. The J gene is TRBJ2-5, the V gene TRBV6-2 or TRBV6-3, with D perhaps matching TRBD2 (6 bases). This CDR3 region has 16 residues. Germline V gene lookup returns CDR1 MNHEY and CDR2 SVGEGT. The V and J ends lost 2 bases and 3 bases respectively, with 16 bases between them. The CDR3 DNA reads TGTGCCAGCAGTTACGATCGGACTAAATGGGAAGAGACCCAGTACTTC. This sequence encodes CASSYDRTKWEETQYF.

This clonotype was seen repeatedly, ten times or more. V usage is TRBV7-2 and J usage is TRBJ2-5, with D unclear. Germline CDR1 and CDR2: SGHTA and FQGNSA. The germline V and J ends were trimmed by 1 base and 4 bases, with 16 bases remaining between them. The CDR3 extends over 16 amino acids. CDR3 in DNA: TGTGCCAGCAGCTTAGTTTACTTGAGTAGTCGAGAGACCCAGTACTTC. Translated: CASSLVYLSSRETQYF.

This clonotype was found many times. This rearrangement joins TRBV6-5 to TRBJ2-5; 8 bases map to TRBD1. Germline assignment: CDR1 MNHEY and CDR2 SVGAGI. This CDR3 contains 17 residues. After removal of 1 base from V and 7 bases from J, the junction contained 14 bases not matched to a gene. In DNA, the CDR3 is TGTGCCAGCAGTTACTACGGTATTGAGGACAGGGTTGGGACCCAGTACTTC. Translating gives CASSYYGIEDRVGTQYF.

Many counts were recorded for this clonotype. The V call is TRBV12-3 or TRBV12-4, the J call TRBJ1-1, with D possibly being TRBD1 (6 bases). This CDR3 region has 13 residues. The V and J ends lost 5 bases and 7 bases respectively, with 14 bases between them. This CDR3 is CASSQGLAGEAFF. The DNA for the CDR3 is TGTGCCAGCAGTCAGGGGTTGGCCGGTGAAGCTTTCTTT.

CDR3 sequence: CAVTRDRGANYGYTF. CDR3 nucleotide sequence: TGTGCCGTAACCCGGGACAGGGGAGCGAACTATGGCTACACCTTC. This chain links TRBV6-2 or TRBV6-3 with TRBJ1-2; 10 nucleotides agree with TRBD1. Looked up from germline, CDR1 is MNHEY and CDR2 is SVGEGT. The CDR3 contains 15 residues. V shed 11 bases and J 2 bases; nucleotides not matched to a gene: 11.

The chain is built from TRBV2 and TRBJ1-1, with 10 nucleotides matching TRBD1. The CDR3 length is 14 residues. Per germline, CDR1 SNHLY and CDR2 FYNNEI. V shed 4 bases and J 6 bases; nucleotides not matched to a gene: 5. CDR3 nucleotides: TGTGCCAGCAGTGTGACAGGGGGCTCGGCTGAAGCTTTCTTT. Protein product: CASSVTGGSAEAFF. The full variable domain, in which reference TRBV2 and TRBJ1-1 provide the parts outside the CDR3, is EPEVTQTPSHQVTQMGQEVILRCVPISNHLYFYWYRQILGQKVEFLVSFYNNEISEKSEIFDDQFSVERPDGSNFTLKIRSTKLEDSAMYFCASSVTGGSAEAFFGQGTRLTVV.

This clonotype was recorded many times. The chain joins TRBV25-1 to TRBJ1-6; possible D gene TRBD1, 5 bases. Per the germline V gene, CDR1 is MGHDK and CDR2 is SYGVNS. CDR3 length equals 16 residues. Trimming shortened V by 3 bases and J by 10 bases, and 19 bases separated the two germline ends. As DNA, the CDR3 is TGTGCCAGCAGTGATCAGCAGGGTTCCTCTTTCTCACCCCTCCACTTT. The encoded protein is CASSDQQGSSFSPLHF.

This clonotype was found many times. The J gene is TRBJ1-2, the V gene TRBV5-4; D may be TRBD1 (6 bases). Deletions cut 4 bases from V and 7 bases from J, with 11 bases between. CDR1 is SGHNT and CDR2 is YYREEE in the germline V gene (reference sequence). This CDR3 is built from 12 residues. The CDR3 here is CASSLSGAGYTF. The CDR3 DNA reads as TGTGCCAGCAGCCTTTCAGGGGCTGGCTACACCTTC.

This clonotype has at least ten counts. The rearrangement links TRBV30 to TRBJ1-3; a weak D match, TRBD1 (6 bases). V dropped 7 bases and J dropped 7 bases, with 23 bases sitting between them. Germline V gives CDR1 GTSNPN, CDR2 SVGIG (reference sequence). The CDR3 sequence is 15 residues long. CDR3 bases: TGTGCCTTCGTTAACCCGGGACCGCAGGGGAACACCATATATTTT. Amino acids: CAFVNPGPQGNTIYF.

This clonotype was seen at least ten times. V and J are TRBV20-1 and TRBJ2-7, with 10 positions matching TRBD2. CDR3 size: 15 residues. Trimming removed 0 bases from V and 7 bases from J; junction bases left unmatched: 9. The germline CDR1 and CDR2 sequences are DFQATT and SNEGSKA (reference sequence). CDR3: CSARDPLAGASEQYF. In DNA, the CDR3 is TGCAGTGCTAGAGATCCGCTAGCGGGGGCATCTGAGCAGTACTTC.

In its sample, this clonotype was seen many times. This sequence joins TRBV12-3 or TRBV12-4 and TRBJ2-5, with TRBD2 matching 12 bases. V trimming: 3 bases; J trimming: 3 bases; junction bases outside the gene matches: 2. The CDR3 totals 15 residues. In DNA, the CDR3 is TGTGCCAGCAGTTTGAGGACTAGCGGGGAAGAGACCCAGTACTTC. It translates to CASSLRTSGEETQYF.

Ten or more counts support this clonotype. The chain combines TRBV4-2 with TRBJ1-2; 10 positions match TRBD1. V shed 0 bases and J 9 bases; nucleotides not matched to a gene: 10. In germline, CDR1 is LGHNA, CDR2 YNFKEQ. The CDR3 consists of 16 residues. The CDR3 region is CASSQDGGQGQCCYTF. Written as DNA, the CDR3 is TGTGCCAGCAGCCAAGATGGGGGACAGGGGCAATGTTGCTACACCTTC.

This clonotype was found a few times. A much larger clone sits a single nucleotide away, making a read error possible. CDR3 sequence reads: CASSIQGTEAFF. The DNA for the CDR3 is TGTGCCAGTAGTATTCAAGGCACTGAAGCTTTCTTT. This sequence joins TRBV19 and TRBJ1-1, with no clear D. Trimming took 3 bases from V and 4 from J, leaving 6 bases between them. The CDR3 has 12 amino acids. CDR1 and CDR2 from the germline V gene are LNHDA and SQIVND (reference sequence).

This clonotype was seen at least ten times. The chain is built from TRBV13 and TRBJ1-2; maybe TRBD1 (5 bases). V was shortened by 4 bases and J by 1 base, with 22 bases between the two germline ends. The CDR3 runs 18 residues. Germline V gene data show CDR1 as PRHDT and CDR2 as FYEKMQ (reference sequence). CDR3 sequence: CASSSTDLVGGLNYGYTF. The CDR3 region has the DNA TGTGCCAGCAGCTCCACCGATCTCGTTGGGGGTCTTAACTATGGCTACACCTTC.

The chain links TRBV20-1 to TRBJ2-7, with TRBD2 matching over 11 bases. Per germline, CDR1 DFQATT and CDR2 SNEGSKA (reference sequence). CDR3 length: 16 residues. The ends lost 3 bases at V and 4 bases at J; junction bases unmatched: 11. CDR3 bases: TGCAGTGCTAGGGCACTAGCGGGAGTCGGGGCTTACGAGCAGTACTTC. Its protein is CSARALAGVGAYEQYF.

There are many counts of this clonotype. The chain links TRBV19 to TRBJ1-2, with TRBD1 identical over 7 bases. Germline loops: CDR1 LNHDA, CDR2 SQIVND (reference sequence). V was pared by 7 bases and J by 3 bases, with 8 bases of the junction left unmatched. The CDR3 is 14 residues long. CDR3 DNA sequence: TGTGCCAGTACCTCACTCCAGGGGGACTATGGCTACACCTTC. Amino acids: CASTSLQGDYGYTF.

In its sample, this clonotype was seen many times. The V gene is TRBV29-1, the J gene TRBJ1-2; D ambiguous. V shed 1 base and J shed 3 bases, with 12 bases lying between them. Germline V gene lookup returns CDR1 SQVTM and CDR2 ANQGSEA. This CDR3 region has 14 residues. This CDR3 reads CSVEVRADHYGYTF. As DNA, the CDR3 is TGCAGCGTTGAAGTTCGGGCGGACCACTATGGCTACACCTTC.

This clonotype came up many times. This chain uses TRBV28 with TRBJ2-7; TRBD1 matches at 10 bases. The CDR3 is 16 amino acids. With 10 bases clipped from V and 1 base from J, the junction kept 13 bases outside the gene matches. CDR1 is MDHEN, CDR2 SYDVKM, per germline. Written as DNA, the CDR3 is TGTGCCACCCAGTTTCCGCCGGGACAGGGGTCCTACGAGCAGTACTTC. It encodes CATQFPPGQGSYEQYF.

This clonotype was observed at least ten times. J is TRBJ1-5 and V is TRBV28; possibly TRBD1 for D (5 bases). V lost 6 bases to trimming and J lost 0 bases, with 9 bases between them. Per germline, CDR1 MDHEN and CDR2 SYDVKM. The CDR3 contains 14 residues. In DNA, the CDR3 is TGTGCCAGCAGCAGGGAAAATAGCAATCAGCCCCAGCATTTT. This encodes CASSRENSNQPQHF.

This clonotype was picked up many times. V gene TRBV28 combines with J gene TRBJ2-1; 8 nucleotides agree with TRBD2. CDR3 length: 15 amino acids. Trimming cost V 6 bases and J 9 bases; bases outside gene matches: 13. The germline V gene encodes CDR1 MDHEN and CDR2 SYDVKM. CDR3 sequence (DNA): TGTGCCAGCAGCCCACTAGCGGCCCTACGGGCTGAGCAGTTCTTC. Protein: CASSPLAALRAEQFF.

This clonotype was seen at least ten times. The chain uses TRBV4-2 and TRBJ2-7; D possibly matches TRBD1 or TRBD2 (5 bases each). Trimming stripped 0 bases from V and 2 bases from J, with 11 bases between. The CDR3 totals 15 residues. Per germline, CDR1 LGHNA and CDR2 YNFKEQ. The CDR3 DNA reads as TGTGCCAGCAGCCAAGATAAGGGACGTACCTACGAGCAGTACTTC. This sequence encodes CASSQDKGRTYEQYF.

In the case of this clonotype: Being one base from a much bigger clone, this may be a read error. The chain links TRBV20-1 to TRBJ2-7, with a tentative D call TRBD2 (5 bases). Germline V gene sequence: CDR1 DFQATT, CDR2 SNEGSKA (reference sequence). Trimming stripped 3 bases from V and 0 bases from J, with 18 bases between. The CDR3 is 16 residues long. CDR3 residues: CSARQEGNSLSYEQYF. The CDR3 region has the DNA TGCAGTGCTAGGCAAGAGGGAAACAGCCTCTCCTACGAGCAGTACTTC.

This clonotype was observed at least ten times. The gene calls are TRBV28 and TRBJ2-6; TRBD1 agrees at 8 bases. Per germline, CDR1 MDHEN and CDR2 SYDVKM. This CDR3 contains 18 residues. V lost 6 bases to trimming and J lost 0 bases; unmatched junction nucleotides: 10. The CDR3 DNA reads TGTGCCAGCAGCACACCGACAGGGGTCAACTCTGGGGCCAACGTCCTGACTTTC. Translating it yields CASSTPTGVNSGANVLTF.

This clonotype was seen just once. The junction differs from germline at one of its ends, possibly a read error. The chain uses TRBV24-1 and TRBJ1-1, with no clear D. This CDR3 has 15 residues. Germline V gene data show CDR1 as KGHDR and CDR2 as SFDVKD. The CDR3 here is CATRGGEGTNTEAYF. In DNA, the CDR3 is TGTGCCACCAGAGGAGGAGAAGGCACGAACACTGAAGCTTACTTT.

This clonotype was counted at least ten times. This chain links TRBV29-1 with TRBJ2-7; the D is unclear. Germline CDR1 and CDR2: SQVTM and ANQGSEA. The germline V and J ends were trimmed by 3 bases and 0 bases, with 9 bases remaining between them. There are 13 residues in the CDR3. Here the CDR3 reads CSVERLSSYEQYF. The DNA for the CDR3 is TGCAGCGTTGAGAGACTTAGCTCCTACGAGCAGTACTTC.

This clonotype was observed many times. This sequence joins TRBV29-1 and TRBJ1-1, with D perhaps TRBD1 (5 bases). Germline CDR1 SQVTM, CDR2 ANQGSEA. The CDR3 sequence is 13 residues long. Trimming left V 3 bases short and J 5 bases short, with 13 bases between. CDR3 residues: CSVDRGRGTEAFF. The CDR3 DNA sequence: TGCAGCGTTGACCGGGGCCGAGGGACTGAAGCTTTCTTT.

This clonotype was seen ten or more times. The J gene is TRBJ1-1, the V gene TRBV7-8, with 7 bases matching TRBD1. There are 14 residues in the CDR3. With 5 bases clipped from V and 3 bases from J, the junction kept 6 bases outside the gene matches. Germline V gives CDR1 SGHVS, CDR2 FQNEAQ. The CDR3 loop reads CASSGRGSHTEAFF. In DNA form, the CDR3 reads TGTGCCAGCAGCGGCAGGGGGTCACACACTGAAGCTTTCTTT.